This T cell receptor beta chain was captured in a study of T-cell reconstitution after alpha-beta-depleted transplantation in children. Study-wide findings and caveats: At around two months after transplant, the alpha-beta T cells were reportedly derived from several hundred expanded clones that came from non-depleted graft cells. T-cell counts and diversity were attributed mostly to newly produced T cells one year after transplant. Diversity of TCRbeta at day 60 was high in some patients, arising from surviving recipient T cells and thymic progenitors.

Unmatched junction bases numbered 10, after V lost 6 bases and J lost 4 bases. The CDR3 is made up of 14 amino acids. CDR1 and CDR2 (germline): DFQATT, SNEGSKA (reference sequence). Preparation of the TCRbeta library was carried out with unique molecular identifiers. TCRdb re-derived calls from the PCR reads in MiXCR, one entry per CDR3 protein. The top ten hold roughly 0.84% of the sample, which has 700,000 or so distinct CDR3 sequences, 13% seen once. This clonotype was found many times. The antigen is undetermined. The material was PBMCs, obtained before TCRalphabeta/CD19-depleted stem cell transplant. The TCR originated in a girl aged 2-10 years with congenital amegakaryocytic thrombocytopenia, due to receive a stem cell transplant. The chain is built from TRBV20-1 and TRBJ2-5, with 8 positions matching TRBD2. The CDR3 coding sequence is TGCAGTGCCGACGACGGGACTAGTAGAGAGACCCAGTACTTC. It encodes CSADDGTSRETQYF.